What follows is one T cell receptor (beta chain) and its context. This entry comes from a study of blood T cell repertoires in COVID-19. Trimming cost V 4 bases and J 0 bases; bases outside gene matches: 4. The germline V gene encodes CDR1 KGHSH and CDR2 LQKENI. This CDR3 comprises 15 residues. Clones were sequenced by immunoSEQ multiplex PCR, and TCRdb holds only the in-frame ones, with some missing. The data contain about 180,000 clones, roughly nine tenths of them seen just once; the ten biggest clones take up more than 20%. Material: peripheral blood. The receptor was isolated from a man in his 70s with active or convalescent COVID-19. V usage is TRBV18 and J usage is TRBJ2-7; 9 bases align to TRBD1. The CDR3 spells CASSQGQGPSYEQYF. DNA for the CDR3: TGTGCCAGCTCACAGGGACAGGGACCCTCCTACGAGCAGTACTTC.